This T cell receptor (beta chain) was recorded in a study of cytomegalovirus exposure and HLA in healthy donors. V shed 0 bases and J shed 6 bases, with 21 bases lying between them. Per germline, CDR1 MGHRA and CDR2 YSYEKL. The CDR3 sequence is 17 residues long. Donors were drawn from the approximately 120-subject validation cohort, separate from the approximately 670-subject first cohort. This clone occurred once. Profiled with immunoSEQ multiplex PCR; TCRdb holds only in-frame clones, not every one. Of about 130,000 clones listed, around 94% are singletons. The chain links TRBV4-1 to TRBJ2-7, with D possibly TRBD1 on 6 matching bases. This sequence was found in a woman aged 18-29 years in good health and CMV-seronegative. The sequencing sample was made of PBMCs. In nucleotides, the CDR3 is TGCGCCAGCAGCCAAGATTGTGCATTCCAACAGGGCTGCGAGCAGTACTTC. It translates to CASSQDCAFQQGCEQYF.